This TCR beta chain was observed in a study of T cells in Graves' hyperthyroidism and ophthalmopathy. Overall study findings and caveats: Median prediction lead before ophthalmopathy onset was about 6.3 months with the model. Within blood appeared most thyroid clonotypes that had expanded above 0.001.

Patients aged 18 to 65 with hyperthyroidism were newly diagnosed, with duration under 2 months. RNA transcripts provided the source from which TCR beta CDR3 regions were amplified. When the TCR CDR3 underwent first-round RT-PCR, the HTBI primer set was used. TCRdb analysed the multiplex PCR reads with MiXCR anew, one entry per CDR3 protein. This sample has a few hundred thousand distinct CDR3 sequences, with about 43% found just once. There are many counts of this clonotype. Its target is unknown. Sample: peripheral blood or thyroid tissue (not recorded which). This receptor was identified in a woman aged 18 to 35 with Graves' hyperthyroidism.

The chain's CDR3 is CASSTSREETQYF. In DNA form, the CDR3 reads TGTGCCAGCAGTACGAGCAGGGAAGAGACCCAGTACTTC. This chain joins TRBV9 and TRBJ2-5, with TRBD1 as a possible D gene (5 bases). Trimming took 5 bases from V and 3 from J, leaving 11 bases between them. Germline V gene sequence: CDR1 SGDLS, CDR2 YYNGEE. CDR3 length equals 13 residues.